The 2 T cell receptor beta chains below come from one sample, sequenced in a study of cytomegalovirus exposure and HLA in healthy donors. With 60 Vbeta and 13 Jbeta primers, the PCR was carried out. TCRdb's copy holds only in-frame clones and misses some; the assay was immunoSEQ multiplex PCR. The data show 140,000 to 150,000 clones, around three quarters seen once. The sequencing input was PBMCs. The source is a woman between 18 and 29 years old in good health and CMV-seropositive.

The rearrangement links TRBV4-1 to TRBJ2-5; 7 bases match TRBD1. The V gene end was trimmed by 3 bases and the J gene end by 2 bases; junction bases not matched to a gene: 6. From germline, CDR1 is MGHRA and CDR2 YSYEKL. This CDR3 comprises 15 residues. CDR3: CASSHLDRAQETQYF. DNA of the CDR3: TGCGCCAGCAGCCACCTTGACAGGGCGCAAGAGACCCAGTACTTC.

The chain employs TRBV6-6 and TRBJ1-4; TRBD1 matches at 9 bases. Losses at the gene ends were 4 bases for V and 5 bases for J; bases not matched to a gene: 2. The CDR3 length is 14 residues. Germline CDR1 reads MNHNY; CDR2 reads SVGAGI (reference sequence). The CDR3 reads CASSFGQGNEKLFF. The CDR3 DNA follows: TGTGCCAGCAGTTTCGGACAGGGGAATGAAAAACTGTTTTTT.